One sample yielded the 26 T cell receptor beta chains listed below, sequenced in a study of regulatory T cells in long-lasting Graves disease. The time point is: newly diagnosed GD, antithyroid drugs for less than 3 months. Generation of the TCR library employed RNA extracted from PBMCs. For TCR beta, libraries came from iRepertoire HTBI primers and Arm-PCR of CDR3 regions. TCRdb ran MiXCR on the multiplex PCR reads and lists one entry per CDR3 protein. The sample holds 620,000 or so distinct CDR3 sequences, around 17% seen once. These data are also associated with another study on T cells in Graves' hyperthyroidism and ophthalmopathy.

Sequenced material: peripheral blood mononuclear cells (PBMCs), taken at new diagnosis, from a patient treated with antithyroid drugs. The receptors stem from a woman under 40 with Graves disease.

The table lists this clonotype with many counts. The chain couples TRBV7-2 to TRBJ1-6; D uncertain. The CDR3 length is 16 residues. The V gene lost 1 base and the J gene lost 2 bases, with 9 bases spanning the gap. The V gene's germline CDR1 is SGHTA and CDR2 FQGNSA. The CDR3 here is CASSLGGIAYNSPLHF. The CDR3 DNA is TGTGCCAGCAGCTTAGGCGGCATTGCCTATAATTCACCCCTCCACTTT.

The chain combines TRBV20-1 with TRBJ1-4; D might be TRBD1 (5 bases). The CDR3 covers 15 residues. V lost 5 bases and J lost 7, with 20 bases in between. The germline V gene has CDR1 DFQATT and CDR2 SNEGSKA (reference sequence). CDR3 sequence (DNA): TGCAGTGCTGGGCGTTCAGGGAGGGGAGGTGAAAAACTGTTTTTT. As protein: CSAGRSGRGGEKLFF.

This clonotype was recorded a few times. A much bigger clone sits one base away, suggesting this may be a read error. The J gene is TRBJ2-1, the V gene TRBV11-1; D perhaps matches TRBD2 (6 bases). V was shortened by 5 bases and J by 4 bases, with 15 bases between the two germline ends. This CDR3 spans 15 amino acids. Germline CDR1 is SGHAT and CDR2 is FQDESV (reference sequence). CDR3 DNA: TGTGCCAGCAGCCCAGTAGCGGTGGTGTACAATGAGCAGTTCTTC. Translation: CASSPVAVVYNEQFF.

Regarding this clonotype: This may be a read error: a much more frequent sequence differs by one nucleotide. This chain uses TRBV28 with TRBJ2-1, with D possibly called TRBD1 or TRBD2 (6 bases each). The V gene's germline CDR1 is MDHEN and CDR2 SYDVKM. This CDR3 has 15 residues. DNA of the CDR3: TGTACCAGCAGCCCCCGGGGCGGGACAAACAATGAGCAGTTCTTC. Protein: CTSSPRGGTNNEQFF. Looking up the rest from reference TRBV28 and TRBJ2-1 gives the full variable domain: DVKVTQSSRYLVKRTGEKVFLECVQDMDHENMFWYRQDPGLGLRLIYFSYDVKMKEKGDIPEGYSVSREKKERFSLILESASTNQTSMYLCTSSPRGGTNNEQFFGPGTRLTVL.

This clonotype was seen once. This may be a read error: a much more frequent sequence differs by one nucleotide. This chain connects TRBV28 to TRBJ1-1, with 7 bases identical to TRBD1. V was clipped by 6 bases and J by 5 bases; unmatched bases: 18. The V gene's germline CDR1 is MDHEN and CDR2 SYDVKM. The CDR3 contains 17 residues. Written as DNA, the CDR3 is TGTGCCAGCAGCATCGACAGGGCCCCAAGGAGGACTACTGAAGCTTTCTTT. It codes for CASSIDRAPRRTTEAFF.

The chain recombines TRBV28 with TRBJ2-7; 14 bases align to TRBD2. CDR1 is MDHEN and CDR2 is SYDVKM in the germline V gene. The CDR3 runs 14 residues. Unmatched junction bases numbered 10, after V lost 7 bases and J lost 11 bases. The CDR3 loop is CASTSGTSGSLEYF. Here the CDR3 DNA reads TGTGCCAGCACCTCCGGGACTAGCGGGAGTTTGGAGTACTTC.

In its sample, this clonotype was seen many times. This sequence joins TRBV7-2 and TRBJ2-3; TRBD2 matches 7 bases. This CDR3 is built from 16 residues. Germline values: CDR1 SGHTA, CDR2 FQGNSA. V lost 2 bases and J lost 2; bases outside the gene matches: 7. DNA for the CDR3: TGTGCCAGCAGCTTAAACCTAGCGGAACCCACAGATACGCAGTATTTT. Encoded protein: CASSLNLAEPTDTQYF.

This clonotype was counted ten times or more. This chain joins TRBV6-1 and TRBJ2-1, with 11 bases identical to TRBD2. Germline V gene data show CDR1 as MNHNS and CDR2 as SASEGT. Trimming at V came to 8 bases and at J to 4 bases, leaving 7 bases not matched to a gene. CDR3 length: 15 amino acids. Written as DNA, the CDR3 is TGTGCCAGCCGATTAGCGGGAGGGCGGTACAATGAGCAGTTCTTC. Translation gives CASRLAGGRYNEQFF.

This clonotype showed up many times. This chain joins TRBV12-3 or TRBV12-4 and TRBJ1-5, with 7 bases that match TRBD1. Trimming removed 7 bases from V and 4 bases from J; junction bases left unmatched: 10. This CDR3 is built from 15 residues. The CDR3 protein is CASNTEGTVNQPQHF. CDR3 coding DNA: TGTGCCAGCAACACTGAGGGGACAGTGAATCAGCCCCAGCATTTT.

This clonotype was recorded at least ten times. The chain joins TRBV2 to TRBJ2-7; D is ambiguous. Germline V gene lookup returns CDR1 SNHLY and CDR2 FYNNEI. The CDR3 runs 13 residues. V lost 4 bases and J lost 6, with 13 bases in between. CDR3 DNA sequence: TGTGCCAGCAGTGTGGGGTGGCTCAGCGAGCAGTACTTC. Translation: CASSVGWLSEQYF. Full variable domain (outside the CDR3, taken from reference TRBV2 and TRBJ2-7): EPEVTQTPSHQVTQMGQEVILRCVPISNHLYFYWYRQILGQKVEFLVSFYNNEISEKSEIFDDQFSVERPDGSNFTLKIRSTKLEDSAMYFCASSVGWLSEQYFGPGTRLTVT.

This CDR3 is CASSRGTEPYYEQYF. CDR3 nucleotides: TGTGCCAGCAGCCGCGGGACAGAGCCGTACTACGAGCAGTACTTC. The chain carries TRBV5-4 and TRBJ2-7; weak D call: TRBD1 (7 bases). CDR3 length equals 15 residues. Deletions cut 4 bases from V and 3 bases from J, with 17 bases between. CDR1 is SGHNT, CDR2 YYREEE, per germline (reference sequence).

The chain couples TRBV28 to TRBJ2-3; D uncertain. Trimming removed 2 bases from V and 2 bases from J, with 11 bases in between. There are 15 residues in the CDR3. Germline CDR1 MDHEN, CDR2 SYDVKM. CDR3 in amino acids: CASSLRLRTTDTQYF. DNA for the CDR3: TGTGCCAGCAGTTTAAGGCTGAGGACCACAGATACGCAGTATTTT.

This clonotype has just a few counts. V usage is TRBV5-1 and J usage is TRBJ2-5, with D perhaps matching TRBD1 (6 bases). The CDR3 extends over 14 amino acids. Germline CDR1 reads SGHRS; CDR2 reads YFSETQ. The V gene lost 6 bases and the J gene lost 2 bases, with 14 bases spanning the gap. Here the CDR3 reads CASNSAGTQETQYF. The CDR3 DNA reads TGCGCCAGCAATTCCGCAGGGACACAAGAGACCCAGTACTTC.

This clonotype came up a few times. The chain joins TRBV3-1 to TRBJ1-6; weak D call: TRBD1 (6 bases). Germline lookup yields CDR1 LGHDT and CDR2 YNNKEL (reference sequence). Trimming left V 0 bases short and J 4 bases short, with 13 bases between. CDR3 length: 17 amino acids. The CDR3: CASSQDRRQVYNSPLHF. The CDR3 region has the DNA TGTGCCAGCAGCCAAGATCGGCGACAGGTTTATAATTCACCCCTCCACTTT.

The chain links TRBV20-1 to TRBJ2-5; D possibly corresponds to TRBD2 (6 bases). Per the germline V gene, CDR1 is DFQATT and CDR2 is SNEGSKA (reference sequence). V dropped 1 base and J dropped 9 bases, with 18 bases sitting between them. The CDR3 length is 14 residues. CDR3 DNA: TGCAGTGCTAGAGTATTAGCGGTTGCTTTGGCCCAGTACTTC. Amino acids: CSARVLAVALAQYF.

J is TRBJ2-7 and V is TRBV2; D might be TRBD2 (5 bases). V dropped 7 bases and J dropped 2 bases, with 12 bases sitting between them. Germline V lookup: CDR1 SNHLY, CDR2 FYNNEI. There are 13 residues in the CDR3. The DNA of the CDR3 is TGTGCCAGCACTATACGGGGTACCTACGAGCAGTACTTC. Its translation: CASTIRGTYEQYF.

On this clonotype itself: A much larger clone differs from this one at a single base, so this may be a read error. This chain joins TRBV5-1 and TRBJ2-3; tentative D call: TRBD2 (7 bases). CDR3 length: 15 residues. Looked up from germline, CDR1 is SGHRS and CDR2 is YFSETQ. CDR3 coding DNA: TGCGCCAGCAGCACCCGAGGGGGGGTCACAGATATGCAGTATTTT. As protein: CASSTRGGVTDMQYF.

This clonotype was recorded many times. CDR3 in amino acids: CASSYGGGEYEQYF. Written as DNA, the CDR3 is TGTGCCAGCAGTTACGGCGGCGGCGAGTACGAGCAGTACTTC. The chain carries TRBV6-5 and TRBJ2-7; D ambiguous. Trimming cost V 2 bases and J 4 bases, with 12 bases left between them. From germline, CDR1 is MNHEY and CDR2 SVGAGI. The CDR3 runs to 14 residues.

V gene TRBV20-1 combines with J gene TRBJ1-3; the match to TRBD1 covers 7 bases. The CDR3 length is 13 residues. Germline V gene data show CDR1 as DFQATT and CDR2 as SNEGSKA (reference sequence). Unmatched junction bases numbered 6, after V lost 6 bases and J lost 4 bases. The CDR3 region is CSAVTGSGNTIYF. For the CDR3, the DNA is TGCAGTGCAGTGACAGGGTCCGGAAACACCATATATTTT.

In its sample, this clonotype was seen a few times. The gene calls are TRBV11-2 and TRBJ2-7; TRBD2 matches at 11 bases. CDR3 length: 15 residues. Looked up from germline, CDR1 is SGHAT and CDR2 is FQNNGV. V gave up 4 bases and J gave up 3 bases; unmatched junction bases: 5. CDR3 sequence: CASSSQLAGVYEQYF. The CDR3 bases are TGTGCCAGCAGCTCTCAACTAGCGGGAGTCTACGAGCAGTACTTC.

This clonotype was counted only a few times. The rearrangement joins TRBV2 to TRBJ2-7; 7 positions agree with TRBD2. Trimming took 6 bases from V and 2 from J; bases not matched to a gene: 7. The CDR3 length is 14 residues. CDR1 and CDR2 from the germline V gene are SNHLY and FYNNEI. DNA of the CDR3: TGTGCCAGCAGCCAGCGGGATCTCGCCTACGAGCAGTACTTC. Its protein is CASSQRDLAYEQYF.

CDR3 sequence (DNA): TGTGCCAGCAGCCATCGAGGGCCTCGGGAGACCCAGTACTTC. Its protein product is CASSHRGPRETQYF. The chain carries TRBV3-1 and TRBJ2-5, with D tentatively TRBD2 (5 bases). CDR3 size: 14 residues. Germline CDR1 LGHDT, CDR2 YNNKEL (reference sequence). Trimming took 3 bases from V and 5 from J, leaving 13 bases between them.

This clonotype occurred a few times. The V gene is TRBV28, the J gene TRBJ1-1; the D gene is possibly TRBD1 (6 bases). From germline, CDR1 is MDHEN and CDR2 SYDVKM. The CDR3 has 15 residues. Trimming shortened V by 8 bases and J by 4 bases, and 20 bases separated the two germline ends. CDR3 region: CASFSIVGGVTEAFF. The CDR3 nucleotides are TGTGCCAGCTTCTCGATCGTAGGGGGGGTCACTGAAGCTTTCTTT.

The V and J genes are TRBV5-1 and TRBJ2-7, with TRBD2 matching over 12 bases. Germline loops: CDR1 SGHRS, CDR2 YFSETQ. The CDR3 has 15 residues. Unmatched junction bases numbered 4, after V lost 0 bases and J lost 6 bases. CDR3 DNA: TGCGCCAGCAGCTTGGGACTAGCGGGAGTCACCGAGCAGTACTTC. It encodes CASSLGLAGVTEQYF.

This clonotype was recorded at least ten times. V and J are TRBV9 and TRBJ2-1; the D call may be TRBD1 or TRBD2 (7 bases each). Germline assignment: CDR1 SGDLS and CDR2 YYNGEE. The CDR3 length is 15 residues. Deletions cut 3 bases from V and 5 bases from J, with 15 bases between. CDR3 region: CASSGGGTVNNEQFF. The CDR3 coding sequence is TGTGCCAGCAGCGGGGGAGGGACAGTAAACAATGAGCAGTTCTTC.

This clonotype was seen more than once but under ten times. The chain recombines TRBV28 with TRBJ2-7, with 9 bases identical to TRBD2. Losses at the gene ends were 5 bases for V and 5 bases for J; bases not matched to a gene: 7. The CDR3 is 14 amino acids. CDR1 and CDR2 from the germline V gene are MDHEN and SYDVKM. The DNA of the CDR3 is TGTGCCAGCAGTCTTAGCGGGAGCGGCAACGAGCAGTACTTC. It yields the protein CASSLSGSGNEQYF.